The next 22 T cell receptor beta chains were all read from a single sample in a study of blood T cells in healthy people across ages. The second PCR ran 7 to 11 cycles with a sample-barcoded 5' primer and J-beta primers. From the 5' RACE reads, TCRdb called clonotypes with MiXCR, one entry per CDR3 protein. The table has fewer than 1,000,000 distinct CDR3 sequences, 44% seen once. The sequenced material came from blood. All receptors derive from a man aged 55 to 70 in good health.

The sample holds many counts of this clonotype. As DNA, the CDR3 is TGCGCCAGCAGCCCTCCAAATGAAGAGACCCAGTACTTC. Translating it yields CASSPPNEETQYF. The rearrangement joins TRBV4-3 to TRBJ2-5; D ambiguous. This CDR3 spans 13 amino acids. V was clipped by 4 bases and J by 3 bases, with 9 bases between them. Germline V CDR1 and CDR2: LGHNA, YSLEER.

The chain uses TRBV18 and TRBJ1-6; D is perhaps TRBD1 (5 bases). Per germline, CDR1 KGHSH and CDR2 LQKENI. The CDR3 runs to 14 residues. V lost 3 bases to trimming and J lost 5 bases, with 8 bases between them. The DNA for the CDR3 is TGTGCCAGCTCACCGACAGCCGATAATTCACCCCTCCACTTT. This sequence encodes CASSPTADNSPLHF.

This clonotype occurred a few times. The genes are TRBV18 and TRBJ2-3; D not certain. With 8 bases removed from V and 3 bases from J, the gap between germline ends came to 12 bases. Germline V gives CDR1 KGHSH, CDR2 LQKENI. The CDR3 length is 13 residues. The CDR3 spells CASHLLITDTQYF. CDR3 coding DNA: TGTGCCAGCCACCTCCTAATTACAGATACGCAGTATTTT.

This rearrangement joins TRBV11-2 to TRBJ2-7; D is unclear. V lost 6 bases and J 5 bases, leaving 14 bases between the germline ends. This CDR3 contains 13 residues. Germline lookup yields CDR1 SGHAT and CDR2 FQNNGV. The CDR3 DNA reads TGTGCCAGCAGTCGCTGGATCGTCGACGAGCAGTACTTC. This sequence encodes CASSRWIVDEQYF.

This clonotype was seen only a few times. The chain carries TRBV29-1 and TRBJ1-2; D unresolved. The CDR3 contains 14 residues. Trimming left V 0 bases short and J 2 bases short, with 10 bases between. The germline CDR1 and CDR2 sequences are SQVTM and ANQGSEA. As DNA, the CDR3 is TGCAGCGTTGAAGAATTCCGGGTAAACTATGGCTACACCTTC. This sequence encodes CSVEEFRVNYGYTF.

This clonotype was picked up a small number of times. CDR3 amino acids: CASSRLESNMGGYTF. CDR3 in DNA: TGTGCCAGCAGCCGACTGGAATCCAATATGGGTGGCTACACCTTC. V is TRBV9 and J is TRBJ1-2, with D hard to call. Trimming removed 4 bases from V and 7 bases from J, with 20 bases in between. The V gene's germline CDR1 is SGDLS and CDR2 YYNGEE. The CDR3 is 15 amino acids.

This clonotype was found a few times. J is TRBJ2-5 and V is TRBV7-9; D uncertain. V lost 5 bases and J lost 5, with 18 bases in between. Looked up from germline, CDR1 is SEHNR and CDR2 is FQNEAQ (reference sequence). The CDR3 covers 15 residues. The CDR3 coding sequence is TGTGCCAGCAGCATCCGATTACTCGGCTTGGAGACCCAGTACTTC. Its translation is CASSIRLLGLETQYF.

This chain joins TRBV15 and TRBJ2-5; 9 bases match TRBD1. The J call is in doubt because the DNA end fits TRBJ2-7 better. This CDR3 region has 14 residues. The germline V gene encodes CDR1 LNHNV and CDR2 YYDKDF (reference sequence). As DNA, the CDR3 is TGTGCCACCAGCAAACAGGGGGCGACGGGCGAGCAGTACTTC. This codes for CATSKQGATGEQYF.

The table lists this clonotype with a few counts. The chain recombines TRBV6-1 with TRBJ2-1; 9 bases align to TRBD2. The V gene end was trimmed by 4 bases and the J gene end by 7 bases; junction bases not matched to a gene: 11. The CDR3 is made up of 16 amino acids. Germline V gene sequence: CDR1 MNHNS, CDR2 SASEGT. Written as DNA, the CDR3 is TGTGCCAGCAGTGTAACGACTAGCGGATGGGGGAATGAGCAGTTCTTC. Translated: CASSVTTSGWGNEQFF.

Ten or more counts support this clonotype. This chain joins TRBV9 and TRBJ2-1; tentative D call: TRBD2 (6 bases). The germline V gene has CDR1 SGDLS and CDR2 YYNGEE. The length of the CDR3 is 15 residues. V lost 4 bases and J 5 bases, leaving 16 bases between the germline ends. CDR3 bases: TGTGCCAGCAGCCCCCGGGGCGGGGCAAACAATGAGCAGTTCTTC. Translating gives CASSPRGGANNEQFF. Full variable domain (remainder filled in from reference TRBV9 and TRBJ2-1): DSGVTQTPKHLITATGQRVTLRCSPRSGDLSVYWYQQSLDQGLQFLIQYYNGEERAKGNILERFSAQQFPDLHSELNLSSLELGDSALYFCASSPRGGANNEQFFGPGTRLTVL.

This clonotype was observed a few times. V is TRBV7-3 and J is TRBJ1-2; a possible D gene is TRBD1 (6 bases). Trimming took off 5 bases at V and 8 bases at J, with 15 bases between the two ends. The V gene's germline CDR1 is SGHTA and CDR2 FQGTGA. The CDR3 consists of 13 residues. The CDR3 nucleotides are TGTGCCAGCAGCACCCGAGGGGGTCTAGGCTACACCTTC. It encodes CASSTRGGLGYTF.

The CDR3 DNA reads as TGTGCCAGCAGCTTATTAGCGGGGGGGATCGGCGGTGAGCAGTTCTTC. It specifies CASSLLAGGIGGEQFF. This chain connects TRBV7-2 to TRBJ2-1; 11 bases agree with TRBD2. With V trimmed by 2 bases and J by 9 bases, 9 bases remained unmatched. CDR1 is SGHTA, CDR2 FQGNSA, per germline. The CDR3 runs 16 residues.

This chain joins TRBV7-8 and TRBJ2-7; D not resolved. The CDR3 sequence is 13 residues long. Deletions cut 1 base from V and 7 bases from J, with 11 bases between. CDR1 and CDR2 from the germline V gene are SGHVS and FQNEAQ. The CDR3 sequence is CASSLGPFWEQYF. Here the CDR3 DNA reads TGTGCCAGCAGCTTAGGTCCATTTTGGGAGCAGTACTTC.

This clonotype was found a few times. The chain is built from TRBV10-3 and TRBJ1-2; unclear D gene. CDR3 size: 12 residues. Trimming took 6 bases from V and 1 from J, leaving 6 bases between them. Germline V gene lookup returns CDR1 ENHRY and CDR2 SYGVKD. The CDR3: CAIREDNYGYTF. The CDR3 nucleotides read TGTGCCATCAGGGAGGATAACTATGGCTACACCTTC.

V and J are TRBV15 and TRBJ2-7; 9 nucleotides match TRBD1. Germline CDR1 is LNHNV and CDR2 is YYDKDF (reference sequence). V lost 6 bases and J lost 2; bases outside the gene matches: 5. This CDR3 contains 14 residues. CDR3 residues: CATSTQGATYEQYF. Here the CDR3 DNA reads TGTGCCACCAGTACACAGGGGGCCACCTACGAGCAGTACTTC.

In this sample, this clonotype turned up a few times. This rearrangement joins TRBV9 to TRBJ2-4; D might be TRBD1 or TRBD2, each matching 5 bases. The CDR3 has 14 amino acids. Trimming pared 3 bases from V and 3 bases from J, leaving 10 bases between. Germline V lookup: CDR1 SGDLS, CDR2 YYNGEE. This chain's CDR3 is CASSARDDKNIQYF. The CDR3, as DNA: TGTGCCAGCAGCGCTAGGGACGACAAAAACATTCAGTACTTC. Full variable domain (remainder filled in from reference TRBV9 and TRBJ2-4): DSGVTQTPKHLITATGQRVTLRCSPRSGDLSVYWYQQSLDQGLQFLIQYYNGEERAKGNILERFSAQQFPDLHSELNLSSLELGDSALYFCASSARDDKNIQYFGAGTRLSVL.

The chain uses TRBV29-1 and TRBJ2-3, with unresolved D. V lost 0 bases and J 2 bases, leaving 9 bases between the germline ends. The CDR3 is 14 residues long. Germline assignment: CDR1 SQVTM and CDR2 ANQGSEA. This CDR3 is CSVEEAANTDTQYF. The CDR3 nucleotides read TGCAGCGTTGAAGAGGCAGCTAACACAGATACGCAGTATTTT.

This clonotype was counted a few times. V and J are TRBV20-1 and TRBJ2-5; D uncertain. This CDR3 region has 13 residues. Germline CDR1 reads DFQATT; CDR2 reads SNEGSKA (reference sequence). The V gene lost 0 bases and the J gene lost 5 bases, with 10 bases spanning the gap. The CDR3 protein is CSAREFVIETQYF. CDR3 in DNA: TGCAGTGCTAGAGAGTTTGTGATTGAGACCCAGTACTTC.

In this sample, this clonotype turned up a few times. The chain uses TRBV20-1 and TRBJ2-1; D ambiguous. The V gene's germline CDR1 is DFQATT and CDR2 SNEGSKA (reference sequence). Trimming removed 3 bases at V and 5 bases at J, with 2 bases between. The CDR3 totals 10 residues. CDR3 sequence (DNA): TGCAGTGCTAGTGACAATGAGCAGTTCTTC. This gives the protein CSASDNEQFF.

This chain joins TRBV7-2 and TRBJ1-2; tentatively, D is TRBD1 (5 bases). Trimming removed 5 bases at V and 3 bases at J, with 13 bases between. Germline V lookup: CDR1 SGHTA, CDR2 FQGNSA. The CDR3 is 14 residues long. CDR3 sequence: CASSQYRSDYGYTF. Here the CDR3 DNA reads TGTGCCAGCAGCCAATACAGGAGCGACTATGGCTACACCTTC. Together with reference TRBV7-2 and TRBJ1-2, the CDR3 gives the full variable domain: GAGVSQSPSNKVTEKGKDVELRCDPISGHTALYWYRQSLGQGLEFLIYFQGNSAPDKSGLPSDRFSAERTGGSVSTLTIQRTQQEDSAVYLCASSQYRSDYGYTFGSGTRLTVV.

This clonotype was seen a few times. The V and J genes are TRBV12-3 or TRBV12-4 and TRBJ2-3, with D possibly TRBD2 on 7 matching bases. CDR3 length equals 17 residues. The V end lost 5 bases, the J end lost 0 bases, and 18 bases lay between the germline ends. The CDR3 region has the DNA TGTGCCAGCAGTCAAAGATACAGGGAGGGAAGCACAGATACGCAGTATTTT. Protein sequence: CASSQRYREGSTDTQYF.

The chain recombines TRBV6-1 with TRBJ2-1; a weak D match, TRBD2 (5 bases). CDR1 and CDR2 (germline): MNHNS, SASEGT. V lost 11 bases and J 0 bases, leaving 14 bases between the germline ends. This CDR3 has 14 amino acids. The DNA of the CDR3 is TGTGCCGCGTACGGCGGGTTCTCCTACAATGAGCAGTTCTTC. Translating gives CAAYGGFSYNEQFF.